The source of this T cell receptor (beta chain) is a study of T cells in Graves' hyperthyroidism and ophthalmopathy. About the study: Peripheral blood sampling occurred at initial diagnosis, before any treatment.

There were TCR beta CDR3 regions amplified from RNA transcripts. The HTBI primer set was used in a first-round RT-PCR of the TCR CDR3. TCRdb recomputed calls from the multiplex PCR reads with MiXCR, one row per CDR3 protein. The sample contains 650,000 to 850,000 distinct CDR3 sequences, 18% of which appear only once. This clonotype was seen only a few times. Sequencing was carried out using blood. This TCR derives from a woman in her fifties or sixties with Graves' hyperthyroidism that later progressed to Graves' ophthalmopathy.

CDR3 residues: CASSYLASGGYYEQYF. The CDR3 DNA reads as TGTGCCAGCAGTTACTTAGCCTCCGGGGGCTATTACGAGCAGTACTTC. The chain has TRBV6-5 and TRBJ2-7; possibly TRBD1 or TRBD2 for D (6 bases each). V lost 1 base and J lost 4, with 17 bases in between. Germline CDR1 reads MNHEY; CDR2 reads SVGAGI. The CDR3 is made up of 16 amino acids.